This TCR beta chain was captured by sequencing in a study of CD8 T cells in Susac syndrome. General study results and limits: Regarding the TCR sequencing and HLA analysis, the study admitted that a relatively small number of individuals were involved.

In the case of this clonotype: Its target is not known.

A quantity of roughly 0.5 to 1 ug RNA underwent reverse transcription using random hexamers. Across 54 Vbeta and 13 Jbeta, immunoSEQ multiplex PCR amplified TCR beta CDR3. MiXCR, run by TCRdb on the immunoSEQ multiplex PCR reads, gives a single entry per CDR3 protein. The sample has 150,000 or so distinct CDR3 sequences; less than 95% are singletons. Germline CDR1 KGHSH, CDR2 LQKENI. V was shortened by 3 bases and J by 5 bases, with 13 bases between the two germline ends. There are 14 residues in the CDR3. It was negative isolation that provided the CD8+ and CD4+ T cells, whereas TEMRA cells were enriched by FACS.

Sequenced material: CD4+ T cells from PBMCs. J is TRBJ2-5 and V is TRBV18, with D unclear. The TCR originated in a human donor with multiple sclerosis. The CDR3 bases are TGTGCCAGCTCACCTTTGACGAGCCAGGAGACCCAGTACTTC. It yields the protein CASSPLTSQETQYF.